This T cell receptor (beta chain) was sequenced in a study of Ad26.COV2.S vaccination and SARS-CoV-2 variants. Overall study context: Into the muscle, Ad26.COV2.S was dosed once or twice, 56 days apart.

The treatment was: 19 received Ad26.COV2.S at low or high dose, single or two shots; 5 received placebo; per-sample allocation not given. Sampling was performed 63 days after the first vaccine or placebo injection. As its vector, the vaccine had Ad26, which expressed Wuhan-strain SARS-CoV-2 spike. Profiling relied on immunoSEQ multiplex PCR, and the TCRdb table lists in-frame clones only, not all of them. The repertoire has 410,000 or so clones, 92% of them found once; the top ten carry 1.5% to 2%. CDR3 length equals 17 residues. After removal of 6 bases from V and 4 bases from J, the junction contained 12 bases not matched to a gene. Looked up from germline, CDR1 is LNHNV and CDR2 is YYDKDF (reference sequence).

Sample: peripheral blood, taken in a trial of Ad26.COV2.S vaccine versus placebo. The chain uses TRBV15 and TRBJ2-2, with 9 bases fitting TRBD1. The sequence came from a person aged 18-60 years who received the Ad26.COV2.S COVID-19 vaccine or a placebo. CDR3 sequence: CATRAPWDRVSTGELFF. For the CDR3, the DNA is TGTGCCACCAGGGCGCCCTGGGACAGGGTGTCCACCGGGGAGCTGTTTTTT. The full variable domain, completed using reference TRBV15 and TRBJ2-2, is DAMVIQNPRYQVTQFGKPVTLSCSQTLNHNVMYWYQQKSSQAPKLLFHYYDKDFNNEADTPDNFQSRRPNTSFCFLDIRSPGLGDTAMYLCATRAPWDRVSTGELFFGEGSRLTVL.